The 15 T cell receptor beta chains below all came from one sample that was sequenced in a study of Graves' ophthalmopathy and Graves' hyperthyroidism. Using RNA transcripts, the TCR beta CDR3 regions were amplified. The authors performed first-round RT-PCR with HTBI primers and then a second-round multiplex PCR. TCRdb redid the calling of the multiplex PCR reads with MiXCR, one entry per CDR3 protein. This sample yields 600,000 to 650,000 distinct CDR3 sequences, of which 22% are seen a single time; roughly 7.4% belongs to the top ten. Source material: peripheral blood. These receptors were taken from a woman younger than 30 with stable Graves' hyperthyroidism. Some clones in this sample may be carry-over from other donors' samples.

At least ten counts were recorded for this clonotype. This rearrangement joins TRBV2 to TRBJ1-6; D uncertain. From germline, CDR1 is SNHLY and CDR2 FYNNEI. The V end lost 7 bases, the J end lost 9 bases, and 13 bases lay between the germline ends. The CDR3 sequence is 13 residues long. The CDR3 reads CASTPGVSSPLHF. The CDR3 DNA reads TGTGCCAGCACGCCCGGGGTTTCTTCACCCCTCCACTTT.

This clonotype was seen ten or more times. The V gene is TRBV20-1, the J gene TRBJ2-7; D is perhaps TRBD1 (5 bases). V dropped 1 base and J dropped 0 bases, with 10 bases sitting between them. Looked up from germline, CDR1 is DFQATT and CDR2 is SNEGSKA (reference sequence). This CDR3 comprises 14 residues. The CDR3 is CSARAGASSYEQYF. CDR3 bases: TGCAGTGCTAGAGCTGGGGCCAGCTCCTACGAGCAGTACTTC.

Note on this clonotype: A much more abundant neighbour one base away suggests this may be a read error. The CDR3 does not close with the conserved phenylalanine or tryptophan, likely indicating a read error. The rearrangement joins TRBV19 to TRBJ1-5, with TRBD1 matching over 8 bases. J was trimmed by 3 bases and V by 5 bases; bases with no gene match: 3. CDR1 is LNHDA, CDR2 SQIVND, per germline (reference sequence). The CDR3 is made up of 14 amino acids. The DNA of the CDR3 is TGTGCCAGTAGTGGACAGGGATTCAATCAGCCCCAGCATGTT. The encoded protein is CASSGQGFNQPQHV.

This clonotype appeared many times. The CDR3 DNA follows: TGTGCCAGCAGCCCACTCGTCAGAAAAGCGTTCAGCTCCACCTACGAGCAGTACTTC. Its translation: CASSPLVRKAFSSTYEQYF. The V and J genes are TRBV7-2 and TRBJ2-7; no clear D. Trimming removed 5 bases from V and 2 bases from J, with 28 bases in between. Germline values: CDR1 SGHTA, CDR2 FQGNSA. This CDR3 spans 19 amino acids.

The chain uses TRBV19 and TRBJ1-5; unclear D gene. Between the trimmed V and J ends, which lost 3 bases and 4 bases, there was a span of 16 bases. The CDR3 runs 16 residues. The germline V gene has CDR1 LNHDA and CDR2 SQIVND (reference sequence). CDR3 sequence (DNA): TGTGCCAGTAGTATCGCGGCACGTCGGCCGAATCAGCCCCAGCATTTT. This gives the protein CASSIAARRPNQPQHF.

This clonotype was detected ten times or more. The chain uses TRBV7-8 and TRBJ2-2; 13 bases are a match to TRBD2. Germline V gene data show CDR1 as SGHVS and CDR2 as FQNEAQ. The CDR3 length is 18 residues. Losses at the gene ends were 5 bases for V and 4 bases for J; bases not matched to a gene: 10. CDR3 sequence: CASSPRTSGSSGTGELFF. CDR3 nucleotides: TGTGCCAGCAGCCCCCGGACTAGCGGGAGTAGTGGCACCGGGGAGCTGTTTTTT.

In its sample, this clonotype was seen many times. V gene TRBV12-3 or TRBV12-4 combines with J gene TRBJ1-1; no firm D call. The V and J ends lost 0 bases and 5 bases respectively, with 10 bases between them. The CDR3 is 14 residues long. In DNA, the CDR3 is TGTGCCAGCAGTTTAGCCCTCCGCTCGACTGAAGCTTTCTTT. Its protein is CASSLALRSTEAFF.

The V gene is TRBV5-1, the J gene TRBJ1-6, with 9 bases lining up with TRBD1. With V trimmed by 4 bases and J by 9 bases, 11 bases remained unmatched. The CDR3 loop spans 16 amino acids. Germline V lookup: CDR1 SGHRS, CDR2 YFSETQ. DNA of the CDR3: TGCGCCAGCAGCGCGTCGGGACAGGGAAGAGGTTCACCCCTCCACTTT. Encoded protein: CASSASGQGRGSPLHF.

This clonotype showed up many times. This chain joins TRBV7-8 and TRBJ2-7; 11 bases line up with TRBD2. CDR3 length: 15 residues. Germline trimming cut 4 bases from V and 5 bases from J; bases unmatched to any gene: 7. Germline lookup yields CDR1 SGHVS and CDR2 FQNEAQ. The CDR3 region has the DNA TGTGCCAGCAGCTCTACCGGGACTAGCGGTAACGAGCAGTACTTC. It yields the protein CASSSTGTSGNEQYF.

The chain joins TRBV28 to TRBJ2-5; TRBD1 aligns across 7 bases. This CDR3 comprises 18 residues. Germline lookup yields CDR1 MDHEN and CDR2 SYDVKM. Trimming took 6 bases from V and 2 from J; bases not matched to a gene: 18. CDR3 amino acids: CASSRRVYRGSEQETQYF. CDR3 coding DNA: TGTGCCAGCAGCCGACGCGTCTACAGGGGATCGGAGCAAGAGACCCAGTACTTC.

This clonotype has only one observation. The chain uses TRBV10-1 and TRBJ2-5; D is unclear. Germline CDR1 is WNHNN and CDR2 is SYGVQD (reference sequence). CDR3 size: 12 residues. Trimming cost V 7 bases and J 2 bases, with 8 bases left between them. This CDR3 reads CASNDFQETQYF. CDR3 nucleotides: TGCGCCAGCAATGACTTTCAAGAGACCCAGTACTTC.

This clonotype was seen many times. V is TRBV11-2 and J is TRBJ2-6, with 8 bases identical to TRBD2. CDR3 size: 17 residues. Germline trimming cut 5 bases from V and 1 base from J; bases unmatched to any gene: 7. CDR1 and CDR2 from the germline V gene are SGHAT and FQNNGV. The CDR3 DNA reads as TGTGCCAGCAGCGAGAGTCGCGGGAGGTCTGGGGCCAACGTCCTGACTTTC. It specifies CASSESRGRSGANVLTF.

This clonotype was recorded at least ten times. The chain employs TRBV5-1 and TRBJ2-5; 7 nucleotides align to TRBD1. Unmatched junction bases numbered 5, after V lost 4 bases and J lost 5 bases. This CDR3 comprises 13 residues. The germline gives CDR1 SGHRS, CDR2 YFSETQ. The CDR3 nucleotides are TGCGCCAGCAGCCCTGGACAGGCTGAGACCCAGTACTTC. Translating gives CASSPGQAETQYF.

V usage is TRBV28 and J usage is TRBJ1-1; D unresolved. The CDR3 runs 14 residues. In germline, CDR1 is MDHEN, CDR2 SYDVKM. Trimming left V 5 bases short and J 5 bases short, with 15 bases between. The DNA of the CDR3 is TGTGCCAGCAGTCCCCTCGAGTTTAGGACTGAAGCTTTCTTT. Translation: CASSPLEFRTEAFF.

This clonotype has at least ten counts. V gene TRBV18 combines with J gene TRBJ1-5; the match to TRBD1 covers 7 bases. The V segment lost 3 bases and the J segment 3 bases; nucleotides outside the gene matches: 5. The CDR3 is 15 amino acids. Germline assignment: CDR1 KGHSH and CDR2 LQKENI. The CDR3 DNA reads as TGTGCCAGCTCACCTACAGGGGTCCTCAATCAGCCCCAGCATTTT. It yields the protein CASSPTGVLNQPQHF. The full variable domain, its missing parts supplied by reference TRBV18 and TRBJ1-5, is NAGVMQNPRHLVRRRGQEARLRCSPMKGHSHVYWYRQLPEEGLKFMVYLQKENIIDESGMPKERFSAEFPKEGPSILRIQQVVRGDSAAYFCASSPTGVLNQPQHFGDGTRLSIL.